What follows are 20 T cell receptor beta chains derived from one specimen sequenced in a study of blood T cell repertoires in COVID-19. Libraries were prepared by immunoSEQ multiplex PCR; TCRdb keeps only in-frame clonotypes and omits some of them. The sample consists of 150,000 to 200,000 clones, roughly 80% of them appearing once. The sequenced sample was peripheral blood. The receptors originated from a woman aged 70-85 years with COVID-19, enrolled during active disease.

The gene calls are TRBV5-1 and TRBJ2-2; D gene uncertain. This CDR3 has 14 residues. Per the germline V gene, CDR1 is SGHRS and CDR2 is YFSETQ. The germline V and J ends were trimmed by 6 bases and 3 bases, with 12 bases remaining between them. The CDR3 loop reads CASMRLKDTGELFF. The CDR3, as DNA: TGCGCCAGCATGAGGCTGAAGGACACCGGGGAGCTGTTTTTT. Looking up the rest from reference TRBV5-1 and TRBJ2-2 gives the full variable domain: KAGVTQTPRYLIKTRGQQVTLSCSPISGHRSVSWYQQTPGQGLQFLFEYFSETQRNKGNFPGRFSGRQFSNSRSEMNVSTLELGDSALYLCASMRLKDTGELFFGEGSRLTVL.

The chain uses TRBV6-4 and TRBJ2-2; 11 bases line up with TRBD2. Trimming took 6 bases from V and 5 from J; bases not matched to a gene: 8. CDR3 length: 16 residues. The V gene's germline CDR1 is MRHNA and CDR2 SNTAGT. The CDR3 loop is CASSQLAGVSTGELFF. In nucleotides, the CDR3 is TGTGCCAGCAGCCAACTAGCGGGAGTTTCTACCGGGGAGCTGTTTTTT.

This clone was seen only once. The chain uses TRBV10-3 and TRBJ2-3; TRBD1 matches at 7 bases. The CDR3 has 14 residues. The V gene's germline CDR1 is ENHRY and CDR2 SYGVKD. The J segment lost 2 bases and the V segment lost 3 bases, leaving 2 bases of the junction unmatched. DNA of the CDR3: TGTGCCATCAGTGACAGGGGGTCCACAGATACGCAGTATTTT. It specifies CAISDRGSTDTQYF.

The chain recombines TRBV19 with TRBJ2-3, with 9 bases fitting TRBD2. The CDR3 has 14 residues. The J segment lost 4 bases and the V segment lost 7 bases, leaving 6 bases of the junction unmatched. Germline loops: CDR1 LNHDA, CDR2 SQIVND (reference sequence). The CDR3: CASISSGRSDTQYF. CDR3 DNA: TGTGCCAGTATTAGTAGCGGGAGATCAGATACGCAGTATTTT.

V gene TRBV5-1 combines with J gene TRBJ2-5; 8 bases are shared with TRBD1. J was trimmed by 5 bases and V by 4 bases; bases with no gene match: 7. Germline loops: CDR1 SGHRS, CDR2 YFSETQ. CDR3 length: 14 amino acids. In nucleotides, the CDR3 is TGCGCCAGCAGCCAGACAGGGGTCGGGGAGACCCAGTACTTC. Its translation is CASSQTGVGETQYF.

The chain couples TRBV28 to TRBJ2-3; 7 bases fit TRBD2. J was trimmed by 4 bases and V by 3 bases; bases with no gene match: 7. CDR1 MDHEN and CDR2 SYDVKM come from the germline V gene. This CDR3 region has 15 residues. The CDR3 nucleotides are TGTGCCAGCAGTTTGACGGGGGGAGACCCAGATACGCAGTATTTT. Translated: CASSLTGGDPDTQYF.

The count of this clone is one. The chain links TRBV24-1 to TRBJ1-1; 7 bases line up with TRBD1. Trimming removed 2 bases from V and 0 bases from J; junction bases left unmatched: 5. Per germline, CDR1 KGHDR and CDR2 SFDVKD. This CDR3 comprises 16 residues. The CDR3 sequence: CATSDSSTGLNTEAFF. For the CDR3, the DNA is TGTGCCACCAGTGATTCCTCGACAGGGTTGAACACTGAAGCTTTCTTT.

The rearrangement joins TRBV14 to TRBJ2-3; D gene uncertain. Trimming removed 4 bases from V and 7 bases from J, with 6 bases in between. CDR1 SGHDN and CDR2 FVKESK come from the germline V gene. The CDR3 consists of 11 residues. The CDR3 is CASSLKNTQYF. The DNA for the CDR3 is TGTGCCAGCAGCCTCAAAAATACGCAGTATTTT. The variable domain in full, completed from reference TRBV14 and TRBJ2-3, reads EAGVTQFPSHSVIEKGQTVTLRCDPISGHDNLYWYRRVMGKEIKFLLHFVKESKQDESGMPNNRFLAERTGGTYSTLKVQPAELEDSGVYFCASSLKNTQYFGPGTRLTVL.

This clone appeared once. This chain's CDR3 is CASSSGQEKNIQYF. CDR3 nucleotides: TGCGCCAGCAGCTCTGGACAGGAAAAAAACATTCAGTACTTC. J is TRBJ2-4 and V is TRBV5-1; 7 bases agree with TRBD1. The CDR3 contains 14 residues. Losses at the gene ends were 3 bases for V and 4 bases for J; bases not matched to a gene: 4. CDR1 is SGHRS, CDR2 YFSETQ, per germline.

The genes are TRBV28 and TRBJ2-7; no firm D call. The CDR3 runs 13 residues. Between the trimmed V and J ends, which lost 2 bases and 1 base, there was a span of 6 bases. Germline CDR1 and CDR2: MDHEN and SYDVKM. In DNA form, the CDR3 reads TGTGCCAGCAGTTTACCCGGGTCCTACGAGCAGTACTTC. Protein: CASSLPGSYEQYF. The full variable domain, with the rest looked up from reference TRBV28 and TRBJ2-7, is DVKVTQSSRYLVKRTGEKVFLECVQDMDHENMFWYRQDPGLGLRLIYFSYDVKMKEKGDIPEGYSVSREKKERFSLILESASTNQTSMYLCASSLPGSYEQYFGPGTRLTVT.

The chain uses TRBV10-3 and TRBJ1-2, with a tentative D call TRBD1 (6 bases). Germline CDR1 ENHRY, CDR2 SYGVKD. V was shortened by 3 bases and J by 4 bases, with 12 bases between the two germline ends. The CDR3 is 14 residues long. The CDR3 sequence is CAISDGQFPYGYTF. The DNA for the CDR3 is TGTGCCATCAGTGACGGACAGTTTCCCTATGGCTACACCTTC.

This chain links TRBV6-5 with TRBJ1-2; D is possibly TRBD1 (5 bases). V shed 6 bases and J shed 0 bases, with 11 bases lying between them. Germline lookup yields CDR1 MNHEY and CDR2 SVGAGI. This CDR3 region has 14 residues. The CDR3 spells CASRREGTNYGYTF. Written as DNA, the CDR3 is TGTGCCAGCAGGAGGGAGGGGACTAACTATGGCTACACCTTC.

The chain combines TRBV3-1 (or the pseudogene TRBV3-2) with TRBJ1-6; D unclear. V lost 1 base to trimming and J lost 14 bases, with 15 bases between them. The CDR3 contains 14 residues. Germline CDR1 is LGHDT and CDR2 is YNNKEL (reference sequence). CDR3 sequence: CASSQGWAALALHF. CDR3 sequence (DNA): TGTGCCAGCAGCCAAGGATGGGCAGCATTGGCCCTCCACTTT.

V and J are TRBV12-3 or TRBV12-4 and TRBJ2-5, with a tentative D call TRBD2 (6 bases). This CDR3 has 13 amino acids. Between the trimmed V and J ends, which lost 6 bases and 10 bases, there was a span of 18 bases. Here the CDR3 reads CASRQTSGVGQYF. In DNA, the CDR3 is TGTGCCAGCAGACAAACGTCGGGGGTAGGCCAGTACTTC.

The chain recombines TRBV28 with TRBJ1-1, with D unresolved. The CDR3 runs to 12 residues. Between the trimmed V and J ends, which lost 3 bases and 8 bases, there was a span of 10 bases. In germline, CDR1 is MDHEN, CDR2 SYDVKM. The chain's CDR3 is CASSFMTSEAFF. In nucleotides, the CDR3 is TGTGCCAGCAGTTTTATGACATCGGAAGCTTTCTTT.

This clone was observed a single time. The gene calls are TRBV11-2 and TRBJ1-1; maybe TRBD1 (5 bases). Germline CDR1 is SGHAT and CDR2 is FQNNGV. V lost 5 bases, J lost 4 bases, and 11 bases lay in between. The CDR3 covers 13 residues. The CDR3 reads CASSLAGRTEAFF. CDR3 nucleotide sequence: TGTGCCAGCAGCCTAGCAGGGCGCACTGAAGCTTTCTTT.

V and J are TRBV6-5 and TRBJ2-3; the D gene is possibly TRBD2 (6 bases). V was clipped by 2 bases and J by 2 bases, with 11 bases between them. Germline V gene sequence: CDR1 MNHEY, CDR2 SVGAGI. The CDR3 is made up of 15 amino acids. DNA of the CDR3: TGTGCCAGCAGTTACGGAGGGGAGAACACAGATACGCAGTATTTT. It encodes CASSYGGENTDTQYF.

The chain is built from TRBV3-1 (or the pseudogene TRBV3-2) and TRBJ2-3; D may be TRBD2 (5 bases). The V and J ends lost 0 bases and 10 bases respectively, with 14 bases between them. Germline assignment: CDR1 LGHDT and CDR2 YNNKEL (reference sequence). This CDR3 has 14 residues. The CDR3 sequence is CASSQDGRLGAQYF. The CDR3 DNA reads TGTGCCAGCAGCCAAGATGGAAGGTTGGGAGCGCAGTATTTT.

The chain has TRBV15 and TRBJ2-6; D is unclear. Germline V lookup: CDR1 LNHNV, CDR2 YYDKDF (reference sequence). This CDR3 is built from 17 residues. V was trimmed by 0 bases and J by 0 bases, leaving 9 bases between them. The CDR3 spells CATSREASYSGANVLTF. The CDR3 coding sequence is TGTGCCACCAGCAGAGAGGCAAGTTACTCTGGGGCCAACGTCCTGACTTTC.

The chain is built from TRBV6-5 and TRBJ1-5; possibly TRBD1 for D (5 bases). The length of the CDR3 is 14 residues. Per the germline V gene, CDR1 is MNHEY and CDR2 is SVGAGI. Trimming took 7 bases from V and 6 from J, leaving 16 bases between them. The CDR3 DNA sequence: TGTGCCAGCACCAGGGATGGGTATGGTCAGCCCCAGCATTTT. It encodes CASTRDGYGQPQHF.